Given below is one TCR beta chain in context. Antigen unknown. The sample originates from a study of shared clonotypes between healthy human individuals. Study observations and caveats: Some naive CD4 clonotypes, around 5%, turned up in common across a handful of donors. Even with large depth, rarefaction showed that sorted-subset sequencing was incomplete. Among donors, the sharing of clonotypes was expected to be influenced by sequencing depth.

Sequencing was performed with immunoSEQ multiplex PCR; in TCRdb, only in-frame clones are kept and a portion is missing. The repertoire has 550,000 to 800,000 clones, around two thirds of them found once; the top ten carry 1.5% to 2%. Trimming took 3 bases from V and 3 from J; bases not matched to a gene: 3. Germline CDR1 and CDR2: SNHLY and FYNNEI. The CDR3 consists of 15 residues. The source is a young woman in good health. This rearrangement joins TRBV2 to TRBJ2-3; 10 positions agree with TRBD2. The specimen was memory CD4+ T cells sorted from blood. Subset specified: CD45RA-negative fraction. CDR3 region: CASSDQGLATDTQYF. The CDR3 DNA sequence: TGTGCCAGCAGTGATCAGGGACTAGCGACAGATACGCAGTATTTT.